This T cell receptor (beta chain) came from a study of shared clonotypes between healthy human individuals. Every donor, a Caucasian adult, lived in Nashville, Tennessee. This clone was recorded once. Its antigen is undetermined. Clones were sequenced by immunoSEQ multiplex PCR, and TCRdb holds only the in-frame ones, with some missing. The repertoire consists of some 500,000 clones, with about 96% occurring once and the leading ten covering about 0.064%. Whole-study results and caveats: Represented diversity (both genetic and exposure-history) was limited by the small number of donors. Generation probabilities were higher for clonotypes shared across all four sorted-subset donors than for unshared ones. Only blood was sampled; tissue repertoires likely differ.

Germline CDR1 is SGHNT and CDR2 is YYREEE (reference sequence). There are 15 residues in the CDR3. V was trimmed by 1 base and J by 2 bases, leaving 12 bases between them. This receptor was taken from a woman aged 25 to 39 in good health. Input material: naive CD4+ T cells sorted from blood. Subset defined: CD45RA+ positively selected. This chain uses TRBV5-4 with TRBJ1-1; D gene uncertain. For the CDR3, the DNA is TGTGCCAGCAGCTTGTTTGGCAAGAAAAACACTGAAGCTTTCTTT. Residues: CASSLFGKKNTEAFF.